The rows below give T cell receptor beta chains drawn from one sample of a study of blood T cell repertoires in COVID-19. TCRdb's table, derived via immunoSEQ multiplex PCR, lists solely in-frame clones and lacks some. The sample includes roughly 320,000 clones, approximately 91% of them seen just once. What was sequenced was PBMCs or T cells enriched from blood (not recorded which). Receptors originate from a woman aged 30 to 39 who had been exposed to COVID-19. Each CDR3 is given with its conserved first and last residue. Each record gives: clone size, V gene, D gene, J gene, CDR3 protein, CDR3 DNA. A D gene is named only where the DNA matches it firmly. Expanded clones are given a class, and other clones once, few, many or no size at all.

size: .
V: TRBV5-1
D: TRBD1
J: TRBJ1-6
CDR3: CASSPTGDRGSPLHF
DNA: TGCGCCAGCAGCCCGACAGGGGACCGGGGTTCACCCCTCCACTTT

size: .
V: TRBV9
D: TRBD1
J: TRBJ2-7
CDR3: CASSISGTGLSEQYF
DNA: TGTGCCAGCAGCATTTCCGGGACAGGGCTATCCGAGCAGTACTTC

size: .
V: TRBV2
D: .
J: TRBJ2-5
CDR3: CASNRVGEETQYF
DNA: TGTGCCAGCAACAGGGTAGGCGAGGAGACCCAGTACTTC

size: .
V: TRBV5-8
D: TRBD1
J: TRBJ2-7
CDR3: CASRPTGGLWKQYF
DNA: TGTGCCAGCAGACCGACAGGGGGGCTTTGGAAGCAGTACTTC

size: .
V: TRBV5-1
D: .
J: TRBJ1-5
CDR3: CASSLTGKWNQPQHF
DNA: TGCGCCAGCAGCTTGACAGGGAAATGGAATCAGCCCCAGCATTTT

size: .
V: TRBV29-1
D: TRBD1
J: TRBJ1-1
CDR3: CGSSTGKAFF
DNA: TGCGGCTCGTCGACAGGGAAAGCTTTCTTT

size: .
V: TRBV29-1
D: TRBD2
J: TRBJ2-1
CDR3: CSVEDIPFGTGGYNEQFF
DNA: TGCAGCGTTGAAGATATCCCCTTTGGGACGGGGGGCTACAATGAGCAGTTCTTC

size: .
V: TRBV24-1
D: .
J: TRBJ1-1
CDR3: CATSDYRGRERVF
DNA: TGTGCCACCAGTGATTATCGCGGGAGAGAGAGGGTCTTT

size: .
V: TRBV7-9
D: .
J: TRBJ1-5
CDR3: CASSLVTAGDNQPQHF
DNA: TGTGCCAGCAGCTTAGTAACGGCAGGGGATAATCAGCCCCAGCATTTT

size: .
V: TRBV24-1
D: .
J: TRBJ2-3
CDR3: CATSDPHENTDTQYF
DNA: TGTGCCACCAGTGATCCGCATGAGAACACAGATACGCAGTATTTT

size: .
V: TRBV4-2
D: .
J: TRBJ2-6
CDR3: CASSQVEASGANVLTF
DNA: TGTGCCAGCAGCCAAGTCGAAGCTTCCGGGGCCAACGTCCTGACTTTC

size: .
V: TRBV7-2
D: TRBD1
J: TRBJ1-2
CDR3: CASSPGQGAFYGYTF
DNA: TGTGCCAGCAGCCCCGGACAGGGGGCTTTCTATGGCTACACCTTC

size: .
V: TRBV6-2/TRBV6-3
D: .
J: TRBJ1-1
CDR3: CASSSFTEAFF
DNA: TGTGCCAGCAGTTCCTTTACTGAAGCTTTCTTT

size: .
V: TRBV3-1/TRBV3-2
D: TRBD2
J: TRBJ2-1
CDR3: CASSHKRGGVDEQFF
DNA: TGTGCCAGCAGCCACAAGCGGGGGGGAGTAGATGAGCAGTTCTTC

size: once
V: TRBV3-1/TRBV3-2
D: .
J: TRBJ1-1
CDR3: CASSPLRSIPEAFF
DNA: TGTGCCAGCAGCCCCCTAAGAAGTATCCCTGAAGCTTTCTTT

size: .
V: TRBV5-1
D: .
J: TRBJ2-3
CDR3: CASSFPMGPDTQYF
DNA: TGCGCCAGCAGCTTCCCAATGGGCCCAGATACGCAGTATTTT

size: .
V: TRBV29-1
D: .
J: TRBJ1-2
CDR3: CSVGTGTRYGYTF
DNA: TGCAGCGTTGGTACGGGGACTCGCTATGGCTACACCTTC

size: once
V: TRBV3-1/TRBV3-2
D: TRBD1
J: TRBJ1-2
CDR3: CASSQLGQGRGGYTF
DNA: TGTGCCAGCAGCCAGCTTGGACAGGGAAGGGGTGGCTACACCTTC

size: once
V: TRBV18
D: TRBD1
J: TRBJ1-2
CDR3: CASSPGDSNYGYTF
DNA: TGTGCCAGCTCACCCGGGGACAGCAACTATGGCTACACCTTC

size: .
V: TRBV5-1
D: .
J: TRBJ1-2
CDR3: CASSLGSGDLYYGYTF
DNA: TGCGCCAGCAGCTTGGGTTCTGGAGATCTATACTATGGCTACACCTTC

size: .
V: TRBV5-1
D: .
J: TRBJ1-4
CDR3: CASRGSHNEKLFF
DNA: TGCGCCAGCCGCGGGTCCCATAATGAAAAACTGTTTTTT

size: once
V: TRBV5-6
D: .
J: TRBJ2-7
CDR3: CASSLSSYEQYF
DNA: TGTGCCAGCAGCCTCAGCTCCTACGAGCAGTACTTC

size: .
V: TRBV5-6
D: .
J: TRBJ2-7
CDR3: CASRSQLHYEQYF
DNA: TGTGCCAGCAGGTCACAGCTTCACTACGAGCAGTACTTC

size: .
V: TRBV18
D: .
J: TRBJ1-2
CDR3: CASSPSGGYGYTF
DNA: TGTGCCAGCTCACCATCCGGGGGTTATGGCTACACCTTC